This TCR beta chain was captured by sequencing in a study of cytotoxic CD8 clonotypes in ibrutinib-treated CLL. At the level of the study: Sample averages reached 260,000 or so productive templates and 80,000 to 100,000 productive rearrangements. Study outcomes and limitations: Baseline values of clonality outstripped age-matched healthy donors and followed circulating CD8+ T-cell counts.

This clone was found once. What it binds is unknown. A read error is likely, as this CDR3 ends without the conserved phenylalanine or tryptophan. No DNA is shown, since the ends of the CDR3 on it are uncertain; the CDR3 is the one TCRdb lists. The CDR3 is made up of 10 amino acids, end residues included. Germline CDR1 MNHEY, CDR2 SVGAGI. About 2 micrograms of genomic DNA came from cryopreserved PBMCs for TCR beta libraries. Sequencing used immunoSEQ multiplex PCR; TCRdb keeps in-frame clones, though not all of them. The sample includes 65,000 to 95,000 clones, approximately 86% of them seen just once. Material: PBMCs, obtained before ibrutinib treatment. V and J are TRBV6-5 and TRBJ1-1. The sequence was obtained from a human donor with chronic lymphocytic leukemia. The CDR3: CAATLRPLKL.